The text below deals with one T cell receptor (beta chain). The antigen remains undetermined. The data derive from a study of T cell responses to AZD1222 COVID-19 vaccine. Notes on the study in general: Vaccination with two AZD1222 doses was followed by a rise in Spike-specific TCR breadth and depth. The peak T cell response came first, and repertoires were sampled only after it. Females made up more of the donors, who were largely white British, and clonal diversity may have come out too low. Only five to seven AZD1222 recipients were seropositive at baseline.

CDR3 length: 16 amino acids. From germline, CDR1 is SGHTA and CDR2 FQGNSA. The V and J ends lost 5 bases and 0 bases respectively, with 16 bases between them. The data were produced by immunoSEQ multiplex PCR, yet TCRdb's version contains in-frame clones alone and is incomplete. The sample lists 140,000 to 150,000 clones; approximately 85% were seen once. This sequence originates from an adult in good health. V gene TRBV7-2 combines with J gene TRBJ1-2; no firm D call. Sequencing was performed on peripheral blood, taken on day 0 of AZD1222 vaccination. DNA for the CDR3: TGTGCCAGCAGCCCCGTAGGTGGCAGAACTAACTATGGCTACACCTTC. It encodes CASSPVGGRTNYGYTF.